Listed below are T cell receptor beta chains from one sample, sequenced in a study of T cell responses to AZD1222 COVID-19 vaccine. The assay was immunoSEQ multiplex PCR, and TCRdb's table has in-frame clones only and misses some. The data show roughly 130,000 clones, 94% seen once. The specimen comprised peripheral blood, sampled on day 0 of AZD1222 vaccination. The receptors shown here come from an adult in good health. The CDR3 runs from the conserved cysteine through the conserved F or W. D genes are given only for firm matches. Expanded clones get a size class; other rows say once, few or many, or leave the size out.

clone size	J gene	V gene	D gene	CDR3 protein	CDR3 DNA
NA	TRBJ2-5	TRBV9	NA	CASSASSKETQYF	TGTGCCAGCAGCGCTAGTAGTAAAGAGACCCAGTACTTC
NA	TRBJ1-2	TRBV28	NA	CASGRGRGNGYTF	TGTGCCAGCGGCCGAGGAAGGGGTAATGGCTACACCTTC
once	TRBJ1-2	TRBV27	NA	CASSRGGGGGYGYTF	TGTGCCAGCAGCCGCGGCGGTGGCGGCGGCTATGGCTACACCTTC
NA	TRBJ1-6	TRBV21-1	NA	CASTQDGGGDSSYNSPLHF	TGTGCCAGCACCCAGGATGGAGGAGGAGACAGCTCCTATAATTCACCCCTCCACTTT
NA	TRBJ2-7	TRBV2	TRBD2	CASSEWWASGGLYEQYF	TGTGCCAGCAGTGAATGGTGGGCTAGCGGGGGACTCTATGAGCAGTACTTC
NA	TRBJ1-2	TRBV6-2/TRBV6-3	NA	CASSLTGLYDYGYTF	TGTGCCAGCAGTTTGACAGGACTCTACGACTATGGCTACACCTTC
NA	TRBJ1-1	TRBV19	NA	CASSIGENTEAFF	TGTGCCAGTAGTATTGGTGAGAACACTGAAGCTTTCTTT
once	TRBJ2-7	TRBV27	TRBD2	CASSPGLGYEQYF	TGTGCCAGCAGTCCGGGACTAGGTTACGAGCAGTACTTC
NA	TRBJ2-7	TRBV13	TRBD2	CASSQGLAGPSFEQYF	TGTGCCAGCAGCCAAGGACTAGCGGGGCCTAGCTTCGAGCAGTACTTC
NA	TRBJ1-2	TRBV9	NA	CASSADRANYGYTF	TGTGCCAGCAGCGCGGACAGAGCTAACTATGGCTACACCTTC
NA	TRBJ2-3	TRBV12-3/TRBV12-4	TRBD2	CASSFTSGDTQYF	TGTGCCAGCAGTTTTACTAGCGGTGATACGCAGTATTTT
NA	TRBJ1-5	TRBV4-1	NA	CASSQVQDQPQHF	TGCGCCAGCAGCCAAGTTCAAGATCAGCCCCAGCATTTT
once	TRBJ2-1	TRBV7-2	TRBD2	CASTNPGLAFDEQFF	TGTGCCAGCACCAATCCGGGACTAGCTTTCGATGAGCAGTTCTTC
NA	TRBJ1-2	TRBV12-3/TRBV12-4	NA	CASSLLRASGYTF	TGTGCCAGCAGCCTCTTGCGGGCCAGTGGCTACACCTTC
NA	TRBJ1-2	TRBV6-5	NA	CASSYSGGDYGYTF	TGTGCCAGCAGTTACAGCGGGGGCGACTATGGCTACACCTTC
NA	TRBJ2-1	TRBV5-4	NA	CASSSLLAGQEQFF	TGTGCCAGCAGCTCGTTACTAGCAGGACAGGAGCAGTTCTTC
NA	TRBJ2-6	TRBV7-8	TRBD1	CASSLLDRGTGANVLTF	TGTGCCAGCAGCTTATTGGACAGGGGGACTGGGGCCAACGTCCTGACTTTC
NA	TRBJ1-2	TRBV24-1	NA	CATSPGVYGYTF	TGTGCCACTTCGCCGGGGGTCTATGGCTACACCTTC
NA	TRBJ2-6	TRBV5-4	NA	CASSLARSSGANVLTF	TGTGCCAGCAGCTTGGCCCGTAGCTCTGGGGCCAACGTCCTGACTTTC
NA	TRBJ2-3	TRBV11-1	TRBD1	CASSIRQGASTDTQYF	TGTGCCAGCAGCATCCGACAGGGCGCTAGCACAGATACGCAGTATTTT
NA	TRBJ1-2	TRBV13	TRBD1	CASSLSQGNYGYTF	TGTGCCAGCAGCTTATCACAGGGGAACTATGGCTACACCTTC
NA	TRBJ1-1	TRBV6-5	NA	CASSYAGLITEAFF	TGTGCCAGCAGTTACGCAGGGCTGATCACTGAAGCTTTCTTT
NA	TRBJ1-2	TRBV18	TRBD1	CASSTTGIGYTF	TGTGCCAGCTCAACGACAGGGATCGGCTACACCTTC
NA	TRBJ1-5	TRBV27	NA	CASSERLGSNQPQHF	TGTGCCAGCAGTGAGAGGTTGGGTAGCAATCAGCCCCAGCATTTT
NA	TRBJ2-5	TRBV2	NA	CASRTLGRTAGTQETQYF	TGTGCCAGCAGGACCCTGGGGAGGACGGCGGGAACCCAAGAGACCCAGTACTTC
NA	TRBJ2-1	TRBV5-1	NA	CASSLSGSYNEQFF	TGCGCCAGCTCCCTATCCGGGAGTTACAATGAGCAGTTCTTC
NA	TRBJ2-1	TRBV28	TRBD1	CASPKDRVYGYNEQFF	TGTGCCAGCCCCAAGGACAGGGTTTATGGTTACAATGAGCAGTTCTTC
NA	TRBJ1-2	TRBV14	TRBD1	CASSAATGNYGYTF	TGTGCCAGCAGCGCCGCGACAGGGAACTATGGCTACACCTTC
NA	TRBJ1-2	TRBV5-1	NA	CASSSASTGNYGYTF	TGCGCCAGCAGCTCGGCTTCCACAGGGAACTATGGCTACACCTTC
few	TRBJ1-1	TRBV3-1/TRBV3-2	NA	CASSRQTRRGPSMNTEAFF	TGTGCCAGCAGCCGACAAACTAGGAGAGGGCCCTCCATGAACACTGAAGCTTTCTTT
NA	TRBJ1-4	TRBV19	NA	CASSIPHATNEKLFF	TGTGCCAGTAGTATCCCGCATGCAACTAATGAAAAACTGTTTTTT
NA	TRBJ1-2	TRBV6-6	NA	CASSYSRGAGGYTF	TGTGCCAGCAGTTACTCCCGGGGGGCGGGGGGCTACACCTTC
NA	TRBJ1-2	TRBV4-3	NA	CASSPELERGYGYTF	TGCGCCAGCAGCCCCGAGTTAGAAAGGGGCTATGGCTACACCTTC
once	TRBJ1-3	TRBV7-9	NA	CASSRDSSSGNTIYF	TGTGCCAGCAGCCGGGACTCCAGCTCTGGAAACACCATATATTTT
NA	TRBJ2-5	TRBV6-1	NA	CASSEGGAGFQETQYF	TGTGCCAGCAGTGAGGGGGGGGCCGGGTTCCAAGAGACCCAGTACTTC
NA	TRBJ2-7	TRBV6-5	TRBD2	CASILTSAGYEQYF	TGTGCCAGCATTCTCACTAGCGCCGGCTACGAGCAGTACTTC
NA	TRBJ1-3	TRBV2	NA	CASSETTSGNTIYF	TGTGCCAGCAGTGAAACGACTTCTGGAAACACCATATATTTT
NA	TRBJ2-7	TRBV5-1	TRBD1	CASSFQGGEIAEQYF	TGCGCCAGCAGCTTTCAAGGGGGCGAGATTGCCGAGCAGTACTTC
NA	TRBJ2-3	TRBV6-1	NA	CASSDRELDTQYF	TGTGCCAGCAGTGACAGGGAGTTAGATACGCAGTATTTT
NA	TRBJ2-1	TRBV7-6	NA	CASSRIGTYYNEQFF	TGTGCCAGCAGCCGGATCGGGACTTACTACAATGAGCAGTTCTTC